Shown below are 7 T cell receptor beta chains from a single sample sequenced in a study of blood T cells in healthy people across ages (dated by TCRdb to 2013 to 2016). Library preparation used 5' RACE. These reads were obtained on an Illumina HiSeq 2500. A second PCR of roughly 7 to 12 cycles was run with a J-beta primer mix and a sample-barcoded 5' primer. The public reads were quality trimmed at Q25 with fastp and then assembled into clones with MiXCR by TCRdb, keeping productive beta chains. Each CDR3 protein appears once, grouped with its most common genes and DNA. Across this sample there are 1.5 million to 2 million distinct CDR3 sequences, with 28% seen only once. The ten most abundant clones make up about 7.7% of the sample. The sequenced material came from blood. These receptors were obtained from a woman aged 30 to 39 in good health.

The gene calls are TRBV12-3 or TRBV12-4 and TRBJ2-1; 11 bases agree with TRBD2. Losses at the gene ends were 7 bases for V and 6 bases for J; bases not matched to a gene: 8. The CDR3 spans 15 residues. The CDR3 nucleotides read TGTGCCAGCAACCAACTAGCGGGAGATTTCAATGAGCAGTTCTTC. Translation gives CASNQLAGDFNEQFF.

This chain joins TRBV7-2 and TRBJ2-7, with unresolved D. The CDR3 covers 15 residues. Germline lookup yields CDR1 SGHTA and CDR2 FQGNSA. Trimming pared 5 bases from V and 1 base from J, leaving 15 bases between. DNA for the CDR3: TGTGCCAGCAGCGATACGTGGACGGTTTCCTACGAGCAGTACTTC. This sequence encodes CASSDTWTVSYEQYF.

This clonotype was detected a few times. The CDR3 region is CASSLRPGGNQPQHF. The DNA of the CDR3 is TGTGCCAGCAGCTTAAGGCCAGGGGGAAATCAGCCCCAGCATTTT. The chain carries TRBV7-2 and TRBJ1-5, with TRBD1 matching over 7 bases. The CDR3 has 15 residues. V shed 2 bases, J shed 4 bases, and the junction held 5 bases outside the gene matches. Germline V gene data show CDR1 as SGHTA and CDR2 as FQGNSA.

This clonotype was observed a few times. This rearrangement joins TRBV19 to TRBJ1-2, with D unclear. Germline V CDR1 and CDR2: LNHDA, SQIVND (reference sequence). The CDR3 contains 13 residues. V was clipped by 3 bases and J by 6 bases, with 11 bases between them. CDR3 sequence reads: CASSILGNDGYTF. The CDR3 nucleotides read TGTGCCAGTAGTATTTTGGGGAACGATGGCTACACCTTC.

The chain employs TRBV5-1 and TRBJ1-5, with TRBD1 matching over 7 bases. The V gene's germline CDR1 is SGHRS and CDR2 YFSETQ. J lost 3 bases, V lost 3 bases, and 6 bases had no gene match. The CDR3 length is 15 residues. This CDR3 is CASSSDGQDNQPQHF. DNA of the CDR3: TGCGCCAGCAGCTCAGACGGACAGGACAATCAGCCCCAGCATTTT.

This clonotype was seen more than once but under ten times. The rearrangement joins TRBV28 to TRBJ2-3; D is perhaps TRBD2 (6 bases). Trimming took 9 bases from V and 2 from J, leaving 18 bases between them. This CDR3 spans 15 amino acids. Germline V gene lookup returns CDR1 MDHEN and CDR2 SYDVKM. The CDR3 region is CASRTVLAPTDTQYF. CDR3 DNA sequence: TGTGCCAGTAGGACCGTACTAGCTCCCACAGATACGCAGTATTTT.

Notes on this clonotype: This clone may be a read error of a much larger clone one base away. CDR3 DNA: TGTGCCAGCAGTGCCCCGGGGGAATTGAGCAATCAGCCCCAGCATTTT. Its protein is CASSAPGELSNQPQHF. The chain links TRBV6-4 to TRBJ1-5; possibly TRBD1 for D (5 bases). CDR3 length: 16 amino acids. Trimming pared 4 bases from V and 1 base from J, leaving 14 bases between. Per germline, CDR1 MRHNA and CDR2 SNTAGT.